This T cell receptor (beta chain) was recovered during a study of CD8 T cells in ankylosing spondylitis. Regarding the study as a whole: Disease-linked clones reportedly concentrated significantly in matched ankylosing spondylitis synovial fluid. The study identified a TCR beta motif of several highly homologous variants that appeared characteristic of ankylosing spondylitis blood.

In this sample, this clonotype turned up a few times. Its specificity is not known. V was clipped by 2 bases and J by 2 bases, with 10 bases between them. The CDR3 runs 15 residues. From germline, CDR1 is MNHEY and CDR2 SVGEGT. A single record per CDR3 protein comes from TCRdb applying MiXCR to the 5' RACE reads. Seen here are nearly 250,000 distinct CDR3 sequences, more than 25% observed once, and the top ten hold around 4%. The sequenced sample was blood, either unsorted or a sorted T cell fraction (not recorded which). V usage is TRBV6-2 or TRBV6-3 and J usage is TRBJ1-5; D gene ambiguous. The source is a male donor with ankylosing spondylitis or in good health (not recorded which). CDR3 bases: TGTGCCAGCAGTTACCTCCGAGGCGGCAATCAGCCCCAGCATTTT. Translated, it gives CASSYLRGGNQPQHF.